A selection of T cell receptor beta chains follows, all from one sample in a study of CD8 T cells in Susac syndrome. TCRdb ran MiXCR on the immunoSEQ multiplex PCR reads and lists one entry per CDR3 protein. Found here are around 160,000 distinct CDR3 sequences, around 94% of them singletons; the top ten hold around 0.14%. Sequencing was carried out using CD4+ T cells from PBMCs. These receptors all stem from a human donor in good health. CDR3s include the opening cysteine and the closing phenylalanine or tryptophan. The D gene is left open where the match is weak. Size values are once, few and many counts, or a class for expanded clones, and some rows have none.

CDR3 protein	CDR3 DNA	D gene	V gene	J gene	clone size
CASKGQSDTEAFF	TGTGCCAGTAAGGGACAGTCTGACACTGAAGCTTTCTTT	TRBD1	TRBV19	TRBJ1-1	-
CASSSAAGLGTEAFF	TGTGCCAGCAGCTCGGCGGCAGGGCTGGGGACTGAAGCTTTCTTT	-	TRBV11-2	TRBJ1-1	-
CASGEPGRVYGYTF	TGTGCCAGCGGGGAACCGGGACGGGTATATGGCTACACCTTC	-	TRBV27	TRBJ1-2	-
CASSIRSTSGANVLTF	TGTGCCAGTAGTATCCGGTCCACCTCTGGGGCCAACGTCCTGACTTTC	-	TRBV19	TRBJ2-6	-
CATSGGGTPSRETQYF	TGTGCCACCAGCGGAGGGGGGACGCCCTCCCGGGAGACCCAGTACTTC	-	TRBV15	TRBJ2-5	-
CASSQDFGKMQFF	TGCGCCAGCAGCCAAGATTTCGGGAAGATGCAGTTCTTC	-	TRBV4-3	TRBJ2-1	-
CAWSVGTGERETQYF	TGTGCCTGGAGTGTAGGGACAGGGGAGCGAGAGACCCAGTACTTC	TRBD1	TRBV30	TRBJ2-5	once
CAWSVTGGSEQYF	TGTGCCTGGAGTGTAACTGGGGGTTCCGAGCAGTACTTC	-	TRBV30	TRBJ2-7	-
CASTRQGGHEKLFF	TGTGCCAGCACTCGACAGGGCGGACATGAAAAACTGTTTTTT	TRBD1	TRBV27	TRBJ1-4	-
CASSQEGGFGELFF	TGCGCCAGCAGCCAAGAAGGAGGGTTCGGGGAGCTGTTTTTT	-	TRBV4-3	TRBJ2-2	once
CASSPQGLHQETQYF	TGTGCCAGTAGTCCCCAAGGGCTGCATCAAGAGACCCAGTACTTC	-	TRBV19	TRBJ2-5	-
CASSDTLGDTQYF	TGTGCCAGCAGCGATACGTTGGGTGATACGCAGTATTTT	-	TRBV11-1	TRBJ2-3	-
CSARESGGGYTF	TGCAGTGCTAGAGAATCGGGCGGTGGCTACACCTTC	-	TRBV20-1	TRBJ1-2	-
CSASVGGRGDQPQHF	TGCAGTGCTAGTGTAGGTGGCAGGGGGGATCAGCCCCAGCATTTT	TRBD1	TRBV20-1	TRBJ1-5	-
CAIAGASYNEQFF	TGTGCCATCGCGGGAGCCTCTTACAATGAGCAGTTCTTC	TRBD2	TRBV6-2/TRBV6-3	TRBJ2-1	-
CASSLQGSYGYTF	TGTGCCAGCAGCCTACAGGGGAGCTATGGCTACACCTTC	TRBD1	TRBV4-2	TRBJ1-2	few
CSAQRGGQRETQYF	TGCAGTGCGCAAAGAGGGGGGCAGCGAGAGACCCAGTACTTC	-	TRBV20-1	TRBJ2-5	-
CASSQGPVQSGETQYF	TGTGCCAGCAGCCAGGGGCCGGTCCAATCGGGCGAGACCCAGTACTTC	-	TRBV4-2	TRBJ2-5	-
CASILCVCEQYF	TGCGCCAGCATACTGTGTGTTTGCGAGCAGTACTTC	-	TRBV4-3	TRBJ2-7	-
CSASGGDTQYF	TGCAGTGCTAGCGGCGGCGATACGCAGTATTTT	-	TRBV20-1	TRBJ2-3	-
CASSPRTGTPTDTQYF	TGTGCCAGCAGCCCTCGGACAGGGACGCCCACAGATACGCAGTATTTT	TRBD1	TRBV7-9	TRBJ2-3	-
CSVVTAGVHGTQYF	TGCAGCGTTGTTACCGCGGGGGTGCACGGTACGCAGTATTTT	TRBD2	TRBV29-1	TRBJ2-3	-